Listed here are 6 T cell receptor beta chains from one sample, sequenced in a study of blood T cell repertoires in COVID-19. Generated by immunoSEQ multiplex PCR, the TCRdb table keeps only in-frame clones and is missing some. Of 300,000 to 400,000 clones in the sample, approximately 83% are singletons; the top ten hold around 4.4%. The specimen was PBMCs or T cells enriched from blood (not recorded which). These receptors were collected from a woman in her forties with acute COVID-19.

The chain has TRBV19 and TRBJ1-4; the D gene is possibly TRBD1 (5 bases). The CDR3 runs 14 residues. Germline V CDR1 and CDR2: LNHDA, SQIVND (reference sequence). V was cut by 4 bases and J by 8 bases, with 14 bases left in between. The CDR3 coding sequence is TGTGCCAGTAGTAAGTGGTCCAGGGTGGAAAAACTGTTTTTT. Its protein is CASSKWSRVEKLFF.

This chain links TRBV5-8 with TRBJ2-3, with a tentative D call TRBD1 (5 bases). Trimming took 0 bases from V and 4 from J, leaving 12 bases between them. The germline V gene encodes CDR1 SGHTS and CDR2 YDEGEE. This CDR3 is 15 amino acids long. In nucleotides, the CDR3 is TGTGCCAGCAGCTTGGCGGTGGGGCGCGCAGATACGCAGTATTTT. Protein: CASSLAVGRADTQYF.

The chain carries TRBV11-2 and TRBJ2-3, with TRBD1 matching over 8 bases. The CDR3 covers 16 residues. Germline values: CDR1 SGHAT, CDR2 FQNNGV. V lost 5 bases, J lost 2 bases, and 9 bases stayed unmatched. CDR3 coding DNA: TGTGCCAGCAGCCACCTGGACAGGGATTACACAGATACGCAGTATTTT. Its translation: CASSHLDRDYTDTQYF.

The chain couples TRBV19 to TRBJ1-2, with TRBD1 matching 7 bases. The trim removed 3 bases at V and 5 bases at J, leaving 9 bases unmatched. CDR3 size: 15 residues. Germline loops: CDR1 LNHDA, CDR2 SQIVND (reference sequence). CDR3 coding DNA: TGTGCCAGTAGTATGGTAGGGGGCCGTGGATATGGCTACACCTTC. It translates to CASSMVGGRGYGYTF.

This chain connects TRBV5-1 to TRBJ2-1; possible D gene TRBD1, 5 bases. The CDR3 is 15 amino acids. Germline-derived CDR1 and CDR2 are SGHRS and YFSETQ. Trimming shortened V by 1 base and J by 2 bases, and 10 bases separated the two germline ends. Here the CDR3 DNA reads TGCGCCAGCAGCTTGTCAGGGAACCCCTACAATGAGCAGTTCTTC. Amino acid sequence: CASSLSGNPYNEQFF.

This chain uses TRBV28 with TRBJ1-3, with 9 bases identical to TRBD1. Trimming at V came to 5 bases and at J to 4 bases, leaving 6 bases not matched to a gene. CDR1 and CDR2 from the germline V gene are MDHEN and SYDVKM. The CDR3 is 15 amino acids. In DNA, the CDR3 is TGTGCCAGCAGTACAACAGGGGGCTCCGGAAACACCATATATTTT. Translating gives CASSTTGGSGNTIYF.